Presented here are 26 T cell receptor beta chains from one specimen sequenced in a study of T cell responses to AZD1222 COVID-19 vaccine. The repertoire was sequenced with immunoSEQ multiplex PCR; TCRdb's copy has only in-frame clones and lacks some. The sample has fewer than 6,000 clones, approximately 89% seen once. The material was peripheral blood, obtained 28 days after the second AZD1222 dose. These receptors originate from an adult who received the AZD1222 COVID-19 vaccine.

The rearrangement uses TRBV2 and TRBJ2-3; 7 bases match TRBD1. There are 16 residues in the CDR3. Unmatched junction bases numbered 11, after V lost 5 bases and J lost 3 bases. Germline V gives CDR1 SNHLY, CDR2 FYNNEI. Here the CDR3 reads CASSKTGLVTTDTQYF. The CDR3 DNA sequence: TGTGCCAGCAGTAAGACAGGGCTTGTTACGACAGATACGCAGTATTTT.

J is TRBJ2-3 and V is TRBV19; the D gene could be TRBD1 or TRBD2 (5 bases each). V was shortened by 6 bases and J by 1 base, with 11 bases between the two germline ends. There are 14 residues in the CDR3. Germline-derived CDR1 and CDR2 are LNHDA and SQIVND (reference sequence). The CDR3 bases are TGTGCCAGTAGCCGGGACCACCGCACAGATACGCAGTATTTT. This gives the protein CASSRDHRTDTQYF.

The CDR3 spells CASSFTGTANTEAFF. The CDR3 bases are TGTGCCAGCAGCTTTACCGGGACAGCGAACACTGAAGCTTTCTTT. The chain uses TRBV13 and TRBJ1-1; 7 bases agree with TRBD1. The length of the CDR3 is 15 residues. Looked up from germline, CDR1 is PRHDT and CDR2 is FYEKMQ (reference sequence). V dropped 3 bases and J dropped 1; count of bases not matched to a gene: 5. Based on the CDR3 plus reference TRBV13 and TRBJ1-1, the full variable domain is AAGVIQSPRHLIKEKRETATLKCYPIPRHDTVYWYQQGPGQDPQFLISFYEKMQSDKGSIPDRFSAQQFSDYHSELNMSSLELGDSALYFCASSFTGTANTEAFFGQGTRLTVV.

V is TRBV10-1 and J is TRBJ2-7; 7 nucleotides match TRBD2. This CDR3 comprises 15 residues. CDR1 and CDR2 from the germline V gene are WNHNN and SYGVQD (reference sequence). V gave up 3 bases and J gave up 4 bases; unmatched junction bases: 9. CDR3 DNA sequence: TGCGCCAGCAGTGATTGGGGGGGTACTTGGTACGAGCAGTACTTC. Protein: CASSDWGGTWYEQYF.

The gene calls are TRBV2 and TRBJ2-3, with unresolved D. Trimming removed 1 base from V and 3 bases from J, with 8 bases in between. The CDR3 consists of 14 residues. Looked up from germline, CDR1 is SNHLY and CDR2 is FYNNEI. The CDR3 is CASSEGWVTDTQYF. CDR3 nucleotide sequence: TGTGCCAGCAGTGAAGGATGGGTTACAGATACGCAGTATTTT.

The rearrangement joins TRBV7-2 to TRBJ2-5; weak D call: TRBD1 (6 bases). V lost 3 bases and J lost 5, with 16 bases in between. The CDR3 runs 15 residues. Germline values: CDR1 SGHTA, CDR2 FQGNSA. As DNA, the CDR3 is TGTGCCAGCAGCTTGGTTAGCACAAGGGGGGAGACCCAGTACTTC. This sequence encodes CASSLVSTRGETQYF.

J is TRBJ1-2 and V is TRBV6-5; a possible D gene is TRBD1 (5 bases). CDR1 is MNHEY and CDR2 is SVGAGI in the germline V gene. This CDR3 is built from 14 residues. The V end lost 0 bases, the J end lost 8 bases, and 13 bases lay between the germline ends. The CDR3 bases are TGTGCCAGCAGTTACTCCGGGGGTTTGCAAGGCTACACCTTC. It specifies CASSYSGGLQGYTF.

This chain connects TRBV28 to TRBJ1-1, with 7 bases that match TRBD1. CDR3 length equals 15 residues. Germline CDR1 and CDR2: MDHEN and SYDVKM. Germline trimming cut 3 bases from V and 6 bases from J; bases unmatched to any gene: 10. The CDR3 loop is CASSFFGRGFPEAFF. CDR3 coding DNA: TGTGCCAGCAGTTTTTTCGGCAGGGGGTTCCCTGAAGCTTTCTTT.

The rearrangement uses TRBV6-2 or TRBV6-3 and TRBJ2-7, with D tentatively TRBD1 or TRBD2 (5 bases each). Trimming cost V 2 bases and J 5 bases, with 13 bases left between them. Germline V gene lookup returns CDR1 MNHEY and CDR2 SVGEGT. CDR3 size: 14 residues. CDR3 sequence reads: CASSYLRGADEQYF. Written as DNA, the CDR3 is TGTGCCAGCAGTTACCTGCGAGGGGCGGACGAGCAGTACTTC.

This chain links TRBV24-1 with TRBJ1-1; 9 bases fit TRBD1. In germline, CDR1 is KGHDR, CDR2 SFDVKD. The CDR3 extends over 13 amino acids. After removal of 2 bases from V and 6 bases from J, the junction contained 0 bases not matched to a gene. The chain's CDR3 is CATSDWTGAEAFF. CDR3 nucleotides: TGTGCCACCAGTGATTGGACAGGGGCTGAAGCTTTCTTT.

The CDR3 loop reads CASSIRGFDTSGTYEQYF. Written as DNA, the CDR3 is TGTGCCAGTAGTATACGAGGGTTCGATACTAGCGGAACCTACGAGCAGTACTTC. The chain is built from TRBV19 and TRBJ2-7, with 8 bases identical to TRBD2. V trimming: 2 bases; J trimming: 2 bases; junction bases outside the gene matches: 14. Germline V lookup: CDR1 LNHDA, CDR2 SQIVND (reference sequence). This CDR3 has 18 residues.

The chain carries TRBV19 and TRBJ2-7; D is undetermined. The V and J ends lost 3 bases and 9 bases respectively, with 21 bases between them. Germline V gene sequence: CDR1 LNHDA, CDR2 SQIVND (reference sequence). The CDR3 is made up of 15 amino acids. CDR3 amino acids: CASSIKGSPIVGQYF. CDR3 in DNA: TGTGCCAGTAGTATCAAGGGCAGCCCGATCGTCGGGCAGTACTTC.

V usage is TRBV6-6 and J usage is TRBJ1-2; D ambiguous. V gave up 2 bases and J gave up 7 bases, with 11 bases separating them. This CDR3 has 13 residues. Per the germline V gene, CDR1 is MNHNY and CDR2 is SVGAGI (reference sequence). As DNA, the CDR3 is TGTGCCAGCAGTTACAAGCTTTCAGGTGGCTACACCTTC. Translating gives CASSYKLSGGYTF.

The chain links TRBV5-4 to TRBJ2-7, with 9 bases fitting TRBD2. V shed 4 bases and J 4 bases; nucleotides not matched to a gene: 12. Germline V gene sequence: CDR1 SGHNT, CDR2 YYREEE (reference sequence). There are 16 residues in the CDR3. The CDR3 here is CASSPTGSGSMYEQYF. The CDR3 DNA reads as TGTGCCAGCAGCCCCACCGGTAGCGGGAGTATGTACGAGCAGTACTTC.

This chain uses TRBV6-1 with TRBJ2-7; 7 bases fit TRBD1. The CDR3 runs 18 residues. From germline, CDR1 is MNHNS and CDR2 SASEGT. V shed 2 bases and J 4 bases; nucleotides not matched to a gene: 17. The CDR3 loop is CASSETGLGRGKGYEQYF. Written as DNA, the CDR3 is TGTGCCAGCAGTGAAACGGGCTTAGGCAGGGGGAAAGGATACGAGCAGTACTTC.

This chain links TRBV4-3 with TRBJ1-5, with TRBD1 matching 7 bases. CDR1 is LGHNA, CDR2 YSLEER, per germline. The CDR3 consists of 18 residues. V was pared by 0 bases and J by 2 bases, with 10 bases of the junction left unmatched. CDR3 amino acids: CASSQDLERGQGNQPQHF. The CDR3 DNA reads TGCGCCAGCAGCCAAGATCTTGAAAGGGGGCAAGGCAATCAGCCCCAGCATTTT.

This clone appeared a single time. This sequence joins TRBV18 and TRBJ2-1; D ambiguous. The ends were cut back, 1 base at V and 4 bases at J, with 5 bases in the middle. This CDR3 comprises 13 residues. CDR1 is KGHSH, CDR2 LQKENI, per germline. The CDR3 nucleotides are TGTGCCAGCTCACCACAGAAATACAATGAGCAGTTCTTC. Translation: CASSPQKYNEQFF.

In nucleotides, the CDR3 is TGTGCCAGCGGCGCGGGTAGCGGGGGGCGGGGAAACATTCAGTACTTC. Translation: CASGAGSGGRGNIQYF. The rearrangement uses TRBV28 and TRBJ2-4; the match to TRBD2 covers 10 bases. V gave up 8 bases and J gave up 6 bases; unmatched junction bases: 13. The CDR3 has 16 residues. Per germline, CDR1 MDHEN and CDR2 SYDVKM.

The CDR3 is CASRGSTGADTGELFF. The CDR3, as DNA: TGCGCCAGCAGGGGATCTACAGGGGCTGACACCGGGGAGCTGTTTTTT. This chain uses TRBV10-2 with TRBJ2-2; 7 bases match TRBD1. Germline CDR1 reads WSHSY; CDR2 reads SAAADI. The CDR3 spans 16 residues. Trimming removed 6 bases from V and 3 bases from J; junction bases left unmatched: 10.

The J gene is TRBJ1-3, the V gene TRBV7-8; D is uncertain. V was pared by 0 bases and J by 0 bases, with 9 bases between. The length of the CDR3 is 16 residues. Germline CDR1 SGHVS, CDR2 FQNEAQ. For the CDR3, the DNA is TGTGCCAGCAGCTTAGCGGGAGGCATCTCTGGAAACACCATATATTTT. This encodes CASSLAGGISGNTIYF.

The chain combines TRBV15 with TRBJ1-1; no reliable D call. The V end was cut by 1 base, the J end by 1 base, with 13 bases between. In germline, CDR1 is LNHNV, CDR2 YYDKDF (reference sequence). This CDR3 spans 16 amino acids. The CDR3 DNA reads TGTGCCACCAGCAGAGTGGCAGGAAACACGAACACTGAAGCTTTCTTT. Encoded protein: CATSRVAGNTNTEAFF.

This chain connects TRBV11-2 to TRBJ1-6; D is undetermined. The CDR3 spans 13 residues. With 4 bases removed from V and 7 bases from J, the gap between germline ends came to 8 bases. The germline V gene encodes CDR1 SGHAT and CDR2 FQNNGV. The CDR3 region has the DNA TGTGCCAGCAGCTCCCAACTCAATTCACCCCTCCACTTT. Translation: CASSSQLNSPLHF.

V usage is TRBV2 and J usage is TRBJ1-2; weak D call: TRBD1 (5 bases). CDR3 length equals 13 residues. The V gene's germline CDR1 is SNHLY and CDR2 FYNNEI. The V gene lost 4 bases and the J gene lost 4 bases, with 10 bases spanning the gap. For the CDR3, the DNA is TGTGCCAGCAGTGTGGGACGCGCCTATGGCTACACCTTC. Amino acid sequence: CASSVGRAYGYTF.

The chain uses TRBV5-1 and TRBJ2-5; 9 positions match TRBD1. CDR1 and CDR2 (germline): SGHRS, YFSETQ. This CDR3 contains 14 residues. V lost 0 bases and J lost 4; bases outside the gene matches: 1. This CDR3 reads CASSLGGQGETQYF. CDR3 in DNA: TGCGCCAGCAGCTTGGGGGGACAGGGAGAGACCCAGTACTTC.

This clone was recorded a few times. V is TRBV27 and J is TRBJ1-5; TRBD1 is a possible D gene (6 bases). CDR1 is MNHEY and CDR2 is SMNVEV in the germline V gene (reference sequence). V gave up 6 bases and J gave up 3 bases, with 12 bases separating them. This CDR3 comprises 14 residues. The CDR3 sequence is CASSPGQINQPQHF. CDR3 DNA: TGTGCCAGCAGCCCGGGACAAATCAATCAGCCCCAGCATTTT.

V is TRBV6-2 or TRBV6-3 and J is TRBJ2-5; 11 nucleotides match TRBD2. Germline V gene lookup returns CDR1 MNHEY and CDR2 SVGEGT. This CDR3 has 15 residues. The trim removed 2 bases at V and 1 base at J, leaving 0 bases unmatched. The CDR3 DNA follows: TGTGCCAGCAGTTACACTAGCGGGAGCCAAGAGACCCAGTACTTC. Translated: CASSYTSGSQETQYF.